The 22 T cell receptor beta chains reported below all come from one sample, sequenced in a study of regulatory T cells in long-lasting Graves disease. Time point meaning: newly diagnosed GD, antithyroid drugs for less than 3 months. PBMCs provided the RNA from which the TCR library was made. In building TCR beta libraries, iRepertoire HTBI primers were used together with Arm-PCR of CDR3 regions. A single record per CDR3 protein comes from TCRdb applying MiXCR to the multiplex PCR reads. The data show roughly 410,000 distinct CDR3 sequences, with over 14% seen just once and approximately 8% held by the top ten. The same data also contributed to another study, on T cells in Graves' hyperthyroidism and ophthalmopathy.

The material was peripheral blood mononuclear cells (PBMCs), obtained at new diagnosis, from a patient treated with antithyroid drugs. These TCRs come from a woman in her 40s with Graves disease.

This clonotype was detected only a few times. The chain carries TRBV29-1 and TRBJ2-1, with 8 positions matching TRBD2. Trimming cost V 4 bases and J 0 bases; bases outside gene matches: 5. This CDR3 is built from 15 residues. Germline CDR1 reads SQVTM; CDR2 reads ANQGSEA. CDR3 in amino acids: CSVAPGGTSYNEQFF. The CDR3 DNA is TGCAGCGTTGCCCCGGGAGGGACCTCCTACAATGAGCAGTTCTTC.

V is TRBV19 and J is TRBJ2-7; the match to TRBD1 covers 7 bases. V lost 2 bases to trimming and J lost 7 bases; unmatched junction nucleotides: 11. Germline loops: CDR1 LNHDA, CDR2 SQIVND (reference sequence). The CDR3 contains 15 residues. CDR3 protein: CASSIMAGGTREQYF. The CDR3, as DNA: TGTGCCAGTAGTATAATGGCAGGGGGAACGCGGGAGCAGTACTTC.

This clonotype was seen a few times. This chain joins TRBV19 and TRBJ2-2; 9 bases line up with TRBD1. The CDR3 has 18 residues. In germline, CDR1 is LNHDA, CDR2 SQIVND (reference sequence). Trimming took 6 bases from V and 1 from J; bases not matched to a gene: 12. Written as DNA, the CDR3 is TGTGCCAGTAGAATCATAACAGGGGGCATACAGAACACCGGGGAGCTGTTTTTT. Encoded protein: CASRIITGGIQNTGELFF. The variable domain in full, with the rest retrieved from reference TRBV19 and TRBJ2-2, is DGGITQSPKYLFRKEGQNVTLSCEQNLNHDAMYWYRQDPGQGLRLIYYSQIVNDFQKGDIAEGYSVSREKKESFPLTVTSAQKNPTAFYLCASRIITGGIQNTGELFFGEGSRLTVL.

At least ten counts were recorded for this clonotype. This sequence joins TRBV11-3 and TRBJ2-3; the match to TRBD2 covers 8 bases. V shed 3 bases, J shed 0 bases, and the junction held 5 bases outside the gene matches. The CDR3 covers 16 residues. Germline-derived CDR1 and CDR2 are SGHNT and YENEEA. The CDR3 DNA sequence: TGTGCCAGCAGCTTGGTAGCGGGACTCAGCACAGATACGCAGTATTTT. It codes for CASSLVAGLSTDTQYF.

Many counts were recorded for this clonotype. This CDR3 reads CASRPDRLNEKLFF. CDR3 in DNA: TGCGCCAGCAGACCGGACAGGCTTAATGAAAAACTGTTTTTT. This chain connects TRBV5-1 to TRBJ1-4; TRBD1 aligns across 7 bases. This CDR3 region has 14 residues. J gave up 4 bases and V 5 bases, and 5 bases lay outside the gene matches. CDR1 and CDR2 (germline): SGHRS, YFSETQ.

The chain couples TRBV14 to TRBJ2-1; unclear D gene. The CDR3 runs to 14 residues. Per the germline V gene, CDR1 is SGHDN and CDR2 is FVKESK. V was cut by 0 bases and J by 9 bases, with 12 bases left in between. The CDR3 DNA is TGTGCCAGCAGCCAAGAGCTGGCGGTTAGTGAGCAGTTCTTC. It encodes CASSQELAVSEQFF.

The chain uses TRBV20-1 and TRBJ1-4; D is undetermined. The CDR3 runs 17 residues. Germline CDR1 DFQATT, CDR2 SNEGSKA (reference sequence). V was cut by 5 bases and J by 0 bases, with 19 bases left in between. The CDR3: CSAQRPGLKSTNEKLFF. The DNA of the CDR3 is TGCAGTGCTCAGCGGCCGGGCTTAAAATCAACTAATGAAAAACTGTTTTTT.

This clonotype was found many times. The rearrangement joins TRBV20-1 to TRBJ2-5; perhaps D is TRBD1 or TRBD2 (6 bases each). This CDR3 is built from 14 residues. With 3 bases removed from V and 4 bases from J, the gap between germline ends came to 15 bases. Germline CDR1 and CDR2: DFQATT and SNEGSKA (reference sequence). The CDR3 loop reads CSASAGHPGETQYF. The CDR3 DNA reads as TGCAGTGCTAGCGCGGGACATCCCGGAGAGACCCAGTACTTC.

In this sample, this clonotype turned up many times. This chain links TRBV28 with TRBJ1-5; perhaps TRBD1 as D (5 bases). The CDR3 covers 15 residues. CDR1 and CDR2 (germline): MDHEN, SYDVKM. V dropped 7 bases and J dropped 6 bases, with 19 bases sitting between them. Here the CDR3 reads CASTLRGAQAQPQHF. In DNA form, the CDR3 reads TGTGCCAGCACCTTAAGAGGGGCGCAGGCTCAGCCCCAGCATTTT.

A word on this clonotype: A much more abundant neighbour one base away suggests this may be a read error. The chain couples TRBV6-2 or TRBV6-3 to TRBJ1-2; a possible D gene is TRBD1 (5 bases). The CDR3 has 16 residues. CDR1 and CDR2 (germline): MNHEY, SVGEGT. V lost 8 bases, J lost 3 bases, and 22 bases lay in between. The CDR3 sequence: CASSWPTQVGDYGYTF. CDR3 in DNA: TGTGCCAGCTCCTGGCCCACCCAGGTAGGGGACTATGGCTACACCTTC.

In this sample, this clonotype turned up a few times. This likely comes from a read error, as the CDR3 has no conserved phenylalanine or tryptophan at its end. This chain joins TRBV20-1 and TRBJ2-3; 10 nucleotides agree with TRBD2. Germline loops: CDR1 DFQATT, CDR2 SNEGSKA (reference sequence). The CDR3 sequence is 15 residues long. After removal of 0 bases from V and 5 bases from J, the junction contained 5 bases not matched to a gene. CDR3 coding DNA: TGCAGTGCTAGAGATTTACTAGCGGGATTAGATACGCAGTATCTT. Amino acids: CSARDLLAGLDTQYL.

J is TRBJ1-1 and V is TRBV12-5; D not resolved. This CDR3 has 15 residues. Germline lookup yields CDR1 LGHNT and CDR2 FRNRAP. The V and J ends lost 4 bases and 5 bases respectively, with 17 bases between them. The DNA of the CDR3 is TGTGCTAGTGGTTCTGGTATGGGAGCGGGTACTGAAGCTTTCTTT. Translated, it gives CASGSGMGAGTEAFF.

The chain employs TRBV3-1 and TRBJ2-1, with D unresolved. The CDR3 is 12 residues long. The germline V and J ends were trimmed by 3 bases and 3 bases, with 3 bases remaining between them. The germline V gene encodes CDR1 LGHDT and CDR2 YNNKEL (reference sequence). The CDR3 nucleotides read TGTGCCAGCAGCCACGACTACAATGAGCAGTTCTTC. This encodes CASSHDYNEQFF.

The rearrangement joins TRBV3-1 to TRBJ2-1, with 11 bases fitting TRBD2. CDR3 length equals 15 residues. CDR1 is LGHDT and CDR2 is YNNKEL in the germline V gene (reference sequence). The J segment lost 5 bases and the V segment lost 2 bases, leaving 2 bases of the junction unmatched. The CDR3, as DNA: TGTGCCAGCAGCCAAACTAGCGGGAGAAACAATGAGCAGTTCTTC. Encoded protein: CASSQTSGRNNEQFF.

This clonotype was seen many times. The V call is TRBV7-8, the J call TRBJ2-1; 13 bases map to TRBD2. J gave up 2 bases and V 2 bases, and 3 bases lay outside the gene matches. CDR1 and CDR2 from the germline V gene are SGHVS and FQNEAQ. The CDR3 extends over 17 amino acids. As DNA, the CDR3 is TGTGCCAGCAGCTTATTCACTAGCGGGAGGGCCTACAATGAGCAGTTCTTC. Its protein product is CASSLFTSGRAYNEQFF. Full variable domain (rest looked up from reference TRBV7-8 and TRBJ2-1): GAGVSQSPRYKVAKRGQDVALRCDPISGHVSLFWYQQALGQGPEFLTYFQNEAQLDKSGLPSDRFFAERPEGSVSTLKIQRTQQEDSAVYLCASSLFTSGRAYNEQFFGPGTRLTVL.

The genes are TRBV7-2 and TRBJ2-1; TRBD2 agrees at 8 bases. CDR1 SGHTA and CDR2 FQGNSA come from the germline V gene. V dropped 5 bases and J dropped 0; count of bases not matched to a gene: 3. The CDR3 is made up of 15 amino acids. CDR3 in DNA: TGTGCCAGCAGCATTAGCGGGACCTCCTACAATGAGCAGTTCTTC. Translating it yields CASSISGTSYNEQFF.

Ten or more counts support this clonotype. The J gene is TRBJ2-7, the V gene TRBV12-3 or TRBV12-4, with 7 bases that match TRBD2. The V and J ends lost 5 bases and 5 bases, in that order; junction bases with no gene match: 12. The CDR3 covers 15 residues. CDR3 loop: CASSTRRGLRNEQYF. The DNA of the CDR3 is TGTGCCAGCAGTACCCGAAGGGGACTACGGAACGAGCAGTACTTC.

The V call is TRBV25-1, the J call TRBJ2-1; 7 positions agree with TRBD2. Germline loops: CDR1 MGHDK, CDR2 SYGVNS. V lost 3 bases to trimming and J lost 4 bases; unmatched junction nucleotides: 6. The CDR3 spans 15 residues. CDR3 region: CASSDASGTYNEQFF. In nucleotides, the CDR3 is TGTGCCAGCAGTGACGCAAGCGGGACTTACAATGAGCAGTTCTTC.

This clonotype was picked up many times. This chain links TRBV2 with TRBJ1-5; D is unresolved. V was pared by 9 bases and J by 0 bases, with 15 bases between. The CDR3 is 15 residues long. In germline, CDR1 is SNHLY, CDR2 FYNNEI. CDR3 sequence: CARQIADYSNQPQHF. CDR3 bases: TGTGCCAGGCAGATCGCAGATTATAGCAATCAGCCCCAGCATTTT.

This sequence joins TRBV27 and TRBJ1-1; D gene ambiguous. V lost 7 bases to trimming and J lost 1 base, with 10 bases between them. Per germline, CDR1 MNHEY and CDR2 SMNVEV (reference sequence). The CDR3 has 13 amino acids. CDR3 protein: CASTPSGNTEAFF. CDR3 in DNA: TGTGCCAGCACCCCATCAGGGAACACTGAAGCTTTCTTT.

The rearrangement joins TRBV4-3 to TRBJ1-1; 8 bases match TRBD1. The trim removed 1 base at V and 0 bases at J, leaving 7 bases unmatched. Per the germline V gene, CDR1 is LGHNA and CDR2 is YSLEER. The CDR3 covers 17 residues. The CDR3 here is CASSQGTGRVVNTEAFF. CDR3 sequence (DNA): TGCGCCAGCAGCCAAGGGACAGGGAGGGTTGTGAACACTGAAGCTTTCTTT.

This clonotype was picked up many times. The V gene is TRBV5-8, the J gene TRBJ2-3; the D is unclear. The CDR3 consists of 13 residues. Germline V gene sequence: CDR1 SGHTS, CDR2 YDEGEE. V dropped 4 bases and J dropped 4 bases, with 10 bases sitting between them. CDR3 sequence (DNA): TGTGCCAGCAGCCCTATTAACGCAGATACGCAGTATTTT. Translated: CASSPINADTQYF.